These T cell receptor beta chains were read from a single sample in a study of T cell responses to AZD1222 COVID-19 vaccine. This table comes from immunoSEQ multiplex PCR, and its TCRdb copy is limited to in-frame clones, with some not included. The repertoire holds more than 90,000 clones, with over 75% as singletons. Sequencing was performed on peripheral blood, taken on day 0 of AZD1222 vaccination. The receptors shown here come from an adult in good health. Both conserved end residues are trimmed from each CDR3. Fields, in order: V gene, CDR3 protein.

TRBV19 ASTVGQGVQKLF
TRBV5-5 ASSLDPGGTYEQY
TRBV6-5 ASSYGTGGGYEQY
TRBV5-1 ASSLEGAGGYT
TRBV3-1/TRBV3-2 ASSQGDSLNYGYT
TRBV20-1 SASAPGLPFYSNQPQH
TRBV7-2 ASSPGQGHYGYT
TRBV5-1 ASSLESRAGVDEQY
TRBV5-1 ASNRGNTGELF
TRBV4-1 ASSPLLLQGGYGYT
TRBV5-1 ASRAGQGNEQY
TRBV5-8 ASSFLAGGPN
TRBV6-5 ASSRGTTEGYT
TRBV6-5 ASSVAGSYNEQF
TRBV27 ASSLMGVDQPQH
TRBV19 ASTFDREVYNEQF
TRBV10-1 ASSEGTSNEKLF
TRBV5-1 ASSLAITSGSNEQY
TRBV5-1 ASSLEGTPMADTQY
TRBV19 ASSIARLRDRGYIQY
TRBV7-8 ASIEGGRGGTEAF
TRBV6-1 ASSEQSGVTDTQY
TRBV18 ASSPRADSLNTGELF
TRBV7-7 ASSSGRGGELF
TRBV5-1 ASSFGQQETQY